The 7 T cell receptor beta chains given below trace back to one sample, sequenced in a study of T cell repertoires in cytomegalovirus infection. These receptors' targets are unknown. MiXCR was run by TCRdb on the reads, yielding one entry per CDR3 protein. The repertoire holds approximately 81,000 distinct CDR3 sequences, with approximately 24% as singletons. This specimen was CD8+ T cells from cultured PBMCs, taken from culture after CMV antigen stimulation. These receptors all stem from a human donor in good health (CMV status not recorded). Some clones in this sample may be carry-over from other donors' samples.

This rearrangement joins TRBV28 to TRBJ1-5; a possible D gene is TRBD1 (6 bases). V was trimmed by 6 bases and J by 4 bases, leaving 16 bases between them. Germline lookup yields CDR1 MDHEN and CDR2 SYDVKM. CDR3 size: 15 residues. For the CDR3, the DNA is TGTGCCAGCAGGAGGGGGGGTGGACGAAATCAGCCCCAGCATTTT. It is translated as CASRRGGGRNQPQHF.

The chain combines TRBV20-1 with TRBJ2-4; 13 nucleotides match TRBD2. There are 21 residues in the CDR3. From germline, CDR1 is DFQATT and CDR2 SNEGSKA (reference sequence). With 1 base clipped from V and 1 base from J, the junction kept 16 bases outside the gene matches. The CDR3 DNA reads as TGCAGTGCTAGAGGGACTAGCGGGAGACGATACCCGGCGGGCGCCAAAAACATTCAGTACTTC. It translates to CSARGTSGRRYPAGAKNIQYF.

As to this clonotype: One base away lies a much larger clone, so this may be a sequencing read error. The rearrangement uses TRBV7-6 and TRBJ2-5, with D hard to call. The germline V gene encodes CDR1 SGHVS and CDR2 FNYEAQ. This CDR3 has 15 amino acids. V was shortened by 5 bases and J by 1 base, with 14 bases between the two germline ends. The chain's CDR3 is CASSTQAEVQETQYF. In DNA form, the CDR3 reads TGTGCCAGCAGCACCCAAGCCGAGGTCCAAGAGACCCAGTACTTC.

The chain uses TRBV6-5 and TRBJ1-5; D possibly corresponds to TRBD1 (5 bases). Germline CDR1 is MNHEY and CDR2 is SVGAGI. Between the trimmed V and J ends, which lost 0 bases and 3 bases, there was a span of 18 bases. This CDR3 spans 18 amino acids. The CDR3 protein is CASSYSPAGRQYNQPQHF. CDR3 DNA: TGTGCCAGCAGTTACTCCCCAGCAGGGAGGCAATACAATCAGCCCCAGCATTTT.

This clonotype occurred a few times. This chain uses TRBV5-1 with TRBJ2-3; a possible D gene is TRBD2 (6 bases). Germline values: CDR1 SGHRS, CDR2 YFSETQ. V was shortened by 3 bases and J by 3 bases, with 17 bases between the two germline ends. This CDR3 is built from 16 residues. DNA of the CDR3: TGCGCCAGCAGCTCACGCGGGACCGGCTTGACAGATACGCAGTATTTT. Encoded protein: CASSSRGTGLTDTQYF.

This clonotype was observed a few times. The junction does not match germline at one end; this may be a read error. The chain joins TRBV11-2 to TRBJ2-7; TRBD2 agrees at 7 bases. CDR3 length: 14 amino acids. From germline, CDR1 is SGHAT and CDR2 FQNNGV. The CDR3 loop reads CATSDGRLLFEQYF. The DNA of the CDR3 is TGTGCCACCAGCGACGGGAGGCTTTTATTCGAGCAGTACTTC.

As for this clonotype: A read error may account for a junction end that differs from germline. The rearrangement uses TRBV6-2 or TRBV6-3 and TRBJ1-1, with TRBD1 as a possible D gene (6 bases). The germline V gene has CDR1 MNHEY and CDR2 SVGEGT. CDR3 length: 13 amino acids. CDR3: CARRRGGGTEAFF. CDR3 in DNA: TGTGCCCGCAGGAGGGGAGGGGGCACTGAAGCTTTCTTT.